These 32 T cell receptor beta chains were sequenced from one sample in a study of blood T cell repertoires in COVID-19. Produced via immunoSEQ multiplex PCR; TCRdb's table is partial and in-frame only. The sample lists roughly 190,000 clones, 65% to 85% occurring once. The sample was PBMCs or T cells enriched from blood (not recorded which). These receptors were obtained from a woman aged 25-40 years who had recovered from COVID-19.

The V and J genes are TRBV3-1 (or the pseudogene TRBV3-2) and TRBJ2-1; TRBD2 matches 7 bases. Per the germline V gene, CDR1 is LGHDT and CDR2 is YNNKEL (reference sequence). With V trimmed by 4 bases and J by 0 bases, 3 bases remained unmatched. The CDR3 runs 15 residues. The CDR3 DNA reads TGTGCCAGCAGCCCCCTAGCGGACTCCTACAATGAGCAGTTCTTC. This translates into CASSPLADSYNEQFF.

This clone was detected once. The J gene is TRBJ2-3, the V gene TRBV7-6, with 14 bases lining up with TRBD2. V dropped 5 bases and J dropped 5; count of bases not matched to a gene: 6. Germline V gives CDR1 SGHVS, CDR2 FNYEAQ. CDR3 length: 16 residues. CDR3 protein: CASSPGLAGGIDTQYF. The CDR3 DNA follows: TGTGCCAGCAGCCCTGGACTAGCGGGAGGAATAGATACGCAGTATTTT. Full variable domain (rest looked up from reference TRBV7-6 and TRBJ2-3): GAGVSQSPRYKVTKRGQDVALRCDPISGHVSLYWYRQALGQGPEFLTYFNYEAQQDKSGLPNDRFSAERPEGSISTLTIQRTEQRDSAMYRCASSPGLAGGIDTQYFGPGTRLTVL.

The V call is TRBV7-3, the J call TRBJ2-1; 11 bases match TRBD2. Germline V gives CDR1 SGHTA, CDR2 FQGTGA. Trimming removed 4 bases from V and 6 bases from J; junction bases left unmatched: 5. The CDR3 totals 15 residues. This chain's CDR3 is CASSSSGRWGNEQFF. CDR3 coding DNA: TGTGCCAGCAGCTCTAGCGGGAGGTGGGGCAATGAGCAGTTCTTC.

This clone is a singleton in its sample. This chain uses TRBV21-1 with TRBJ2-2; TRBD1 is the table's D call, not checked against the DNA. TRBV21-1 represents a pseudogene. The CDR3 contains 16 residues. Here the CDR3 DNA reads TGTGCCAGCAGACCCGGGACAGGGGTGAACACCGGGGAGCTGTTTTTT. Protein: CASRPGTGVNTGELFF.

The chain recombines TRBV6-5 with TRBJ2-7; 8 bases match TRBD2. This CDR3 spans 14 amino acids. The J segment lost 0 bases and the V segment lost 11 bases, leaving 9 bases of the junction unmatched. Germline V gene data show CDR1 as MNHEY and CDR2 as SVGAGI. CDR3 region: CACYGTRASYEQYF. The CDR3 nucleotides are TGTGCCTGCTACGGGACTAGAGCCTCCTACGAGCAGTACTTC.

This chain links TRBV15 with TRBJ2-2, with D unresolved. Germline V lookup: CDR1 LNHNV, CDR2 YYDKDF (reference sequence). The CDR3 length is 15 residues. Trimming cost V 1 base and J 4 bases, with 10 bases left between them. The CDR3 coding sequence is TGTGCCACCAGCAGAGTTCGCGGCCCCACCGGGGAGCTGTTTTTT. Translating gives CATSRVRGPTGELFF.

The rearrangement uses TRBV6-2 or TRBV6-3 and TRBJ2-3; 7 nucleotides line up with TRBD2. This CDR3 has 14 amino acids. Per the germline V gene, CDR1 is MNHEY and CDR2 is SVGEGT. V trimming: 7 bases; J trimming: 0 bases; junction bases outside the gene matches: 4. This CDR3 reads CASTPLASTDTQYF. CDR3 DNA sequence: TGTGCCAGCACCCCACTAGCGAGCACAGATACGCAGTATTTT.

V gene TRBV14 combines with J gene TRBJ1-3; D unresolved. Trimming stripped 4 bases from V and 5 bases from J, with 6 bases between. The length of the CDR3 is 12 residues. Germline lookup yields CDR1 SGHDN and CDR2 FVKESK. The CDR3 DNA follows: TGTGCCAGCAGCCCACAAAGAAACACCATATATTTT. Translation gives CASSPQRNTIYF.

This clone occurred a few times. The chain combines TRBV27 with TRBJ1-6, with D hard to call. V lost 2 bases, J lost 9 bases, and 14 bases lay in between. The germline V gene encodes CDR1 MNHEY and CDR2 SMNVEV (reference sequence). This CDR3 contains 15 residues. The CDR3: CASSLRRGLSSPLHF. CDR3 DNA: TGTGCCAGCAGTTTAAGGCGCGGGCTTAGTTCACCCCTCCACTTT.

V is TRBV6-2 or TRBV6-3 and J is TRBJ2-3; no reliable D call. The CDR3 contains 10 residues. Germline loops: CDR1 MNHEY, CDR2 SVGEGT. The V gene lost 6 bases and the J gene lost 6 bases, with 4 bases spanning the gap. The CDR3 protein is CASSADTQYF. The DNA for the CDR3 is TGTGCCAGCAGCGCGGATACGCAGTATTTT.

The CDR3 DNA reads TGCGCCAGCAGCTCTGGACTAGCGGGAGGTAATGAGCAGTTCTTC. Protein: CASSSGLAGGNEQFF. The chain carries TRBV5-1 and TRBJ2-1, with 14 bases fitting TRBD2. The V gene's germline CDR1 is SGHRS and CDR2 YFSETQ. The CDR3 is 15 residues long. Trimming cost V 3 bases and J 7 bases; bases outside gene matches: 3.

This chain connects TRBV19 to TRBJ1-2; D remains unclear. The CDR3 totals 14 residues. Trimming cost V 7 bases and J 5 bases, with 17 bases left between them. Per germline, CDR1 LNHDA and CDR2 SQIVND (reference sequence). The CDR3 nucleotides read TGTGCCAGTACCTACATCGGAGCTAGTTATGGCTACACCTTC. This encodes CASTYIGASYGYTF.

The chain recombines TRBV4-1 with TRBJ1-2, with D possibly TRBD1 on 5 matching bases. Germline V gene lookup returns CDR1 MGHRA and CDR2 YSYEKL. V was cut by 2 bases and J by 4 bases, with 14 bases left in between. The CDR3 covers 15 residues. The CDR3 bases are TGCGCCAGCAGCCAACCCCCCTCAGGGATCTATGGCTACACCTTC. Residues: CASSQPPSGIYGYTF.

CDR3 loop: CASSMRVGEKLFF. The CDR3, as DNA: TGTGCCAGCAGCATGAGGGTTGGTGAAAAACTGTTTTTT. This chain joins TRBV3-1 (or the pseudogene TRBV3-2) and TRBJ1-4; no reliable D call. The CDR3 has 13 amino acids. The germline V gene has CDR1 LGHDT and CDR2 YNNKEL (reference sequence). Trimming took off 5 bases at V and 7 bases at J, with 11 bases between the two ends.

This rearrangement joins TRBV18 to TRBJ2-5; 11 bases are a match to TRBD1. The CDR3 runs to 14 residues. The germline V gene has CDR1 KGHSH and CDR2 LQKENI. V was pared by 4 bases and J by 5 bases, with 3 bases of the junction left unmatched. CDR3 amino acids: CASSRDRGMETQYF. In DNA form, the CDR3 reads TGTGCCAGCTCACGGGACAGGGGGATGGAGACCCAGTACTTC.

The chain has TRBV5-5 and TRBJ2-2; 8 bases are a match to TRBD2. From germline, CDR1 is SGHKS and CDR2 YYEKEE (reference sequence). The CDR3 length is 15 residues. J gave up 4 bases and V 2 bases, and 4 bases lay outside the gene matches. The CDR3 region is CASSLAGAGTGELFF. CDR3 nucleotide sequence: TGTGCCAGCAGCTTAGCGGGAGCGGGCACCGGGGAGCTGTTTTTT.

J is TRBJ2-3 and V is TRBV30; a possible D gene is TRBD2 (5 bases). V was trimmed by 1 base and J by 5 bases, leaving 16 bases between them. Germline V gives CDR1 GTSNPN, CDR2 SVGIG (reference sequence). This CDR3 is 15 amino acids long. This CDR3 reads CAWSGARTGRDTQYF. The CDR3 region has the DNA TGTGCCTGGAGTGGAGCCCGTACTGGGAGAGATACGCAGTATTTT.

CDR3 loop: CASSQTSGGAWETQYF. CDR3 coding DNA: TGTGCCAGCAGCCAGACTAGCGGGGGGGCCTGGGAGACCCAGTACTTC. The V call is TRBV7-8, the J call TRBJ2-5; 14 bases agree with TRBD2. V gave up 5 bases and J gave up 5 bases; unmatched junction bases: 7. The CDR3 runs to 16 residues. The germline CDR1 and CDR2 sequences are SGHVS and FQNEAQ.

The chain employs TRBV10-1 and TRBJ2-5, with 7 bases aligning to TRBD1. The CDR3 sequence is 14 residues long. V was clipped by 0 bases and J by 5 bases; unmatched bases: 3. From germline, CDR1 is WNHNN and CDR2 SYGVQD (reference sequence). The CDR3 region is CASSESGGRETQYF. For the CDR3, the DNA is TGCGCCAGCAGTGAGTCAGGGGGCAGGGAGACCCAGTACTTC.

The chain couples TRBV9 to TRBJ2-2; D unclear. The CDR3 has 13 residues. Germline CDR1 SGDLS, CDR2 YYNGEE. V lost 7 bases and J lost 1, with 8 bases in between. The CDR3 reads CASGQWNTGELFF. Here the CDR3 DNA reads TGTGCCAGCGGGCAATGGAACACCGGGGAGCTGTTTTTT.

The genes are TRBV7-9 and TRBJ2-3, with 7 bases lining up with TRBD1. Germline loops: CDR1 SEHNR, CDR2 FQNEAQ (reference sequence). Trimming cost V 0 bases and J 2 bases; bases outside gene matches: 5. This CDR3 spans 16 amino acids. CDR3 DNA: TGTGCCAGCAGCTTAGCGCTGGGACAGCACACAGATACGCAGTATTTT. Encoded protein: CASSLALGQHTDTQYF.

V gene TRBV24-1 combines with J gene TRBJ1-1, with D maybe TRBD1 (6 bases). V lost 7 bases, J lost 1 base, and 6 bases lay in between. The CDR3 is 12 residues long. Germline assignment: CDR1 KGHDR and CDR2 SFDVKD. CDR3 nucleotide sequence: TGTGCCACCAGCAGGGGGAACACTGAAGCTTTCTTT. This sequence encodes CATSRGNTEAFF.

The chain is built from TRBV6-5 and TRBJ2-1, with a tentative D call TRBD2 (6 bases). V shed 4 bases and J shed 4 bases, with 17 bases lying between them. CDR3 length: 16 residues. CDR1 is MNHEY and CDR2 is SVGAGI in the germline V gene. The CDR3 nucleotides read TGTGCCAGCAGTTCCCATCTGAGCGGGCCTTACAATGAGCAGTTCTTC. Translating gives CASSSHLSGPYNEQFF.

The chain uses TRBV5-6 and TRBJ2-3, with 8 bases identical to TRBD1. The CDR3 runs 13 residues. Per the germline V gene, CDR1 is SGHDT and CDR2 is YYEEEE. V lost 5 bases to trimming and J lost 5 bases; unmatched junction nucleotides: 4. The CDR3 nucleotides read TGTGCCAGCAGATATGACAGGGGAGATACGCAGTATTTT. Amino acids: CASRYDRGDTQYF.

This clone was seen more than once but under ten times. The gene calls are TRBV20-1 and TRBJ2-3; TRBD2 aligns across 12 bases. CDR1 and CDR2 (germline): DFQATT, SNEGSKA (reference sequence). V lost 3 bases and J lost 0; bases outside the gene matches: 4. The CDR3 has 16 amino acids. The CDR3 DNA sequence: TGCAGTGCTAGTACTAGCGGGAGGTCCAGCACAGATACGCAGTATTTT. Amino acid sequence: CSASTSGRSSTDTQYF.

The chain combines TRBV7-9 with TRBJ1-2; D gene ambiguous. There are 14 residues in the CDR3. Germline-derived CDR1 and CDR2 are SEHNR and FQNEAQ (reference sequence). The V and J ends lost 6 bases and 8 bases respectively, with 19 bases between them. In nucleotides, the CDR3 is TGTGCCAGCAGTGTTTTGGGGAGGGAAGGCGGCTACACCTTC. Translation: CASSVLGREGGYTF.

This sequence joins TRBV29-1 and TRBJ2-2; D possibly corresponds to TRBD2 (6 bases). Germline V gene data show CDR1 as SQVTM and CDR2 as ANQGSEA. This CDR3 region has 13 residues. The V gene lost 4 bases and the J gene lost 5 bases, with 11 bases spanning the gap. As DNA, the CDR3 is TGCAGCGTTGGAGGGAGGTCGACCGGGGAGCTGTTTTTT. Protein: CSVGGRSTGELFF.

V gene TRBV29-1 combines with J gene TRBJ2-3; no definite D call. CDR3 length: 11 amino acids. V gave up 0 bases and J gave up 13 bases, with 11 bases separating them. Looked up from germline, CDR1 is SQVTM and CDR2 is ANQGSEA. This chain's CDR3 is CSVEDRSVEYF. DNA for the CDR3: TGCAGCGTTGAAGATCGAAGCGTCGAGTATTTT.

This clone ranks as medium-sized. The V gene is TRBV7-6, the J gene TRBJ2-1; no reliable D call. CDR3 length: 11 amino acids. From germline, CDR1 is SGHVS and CDR2 FNYEAQ. Trimming removed 8 bases from V and 10 bases from J, with 12 bases in between. The CDR3: CASSPTLEQFF. In DNA form, the CDR3 reads TGTGCCAGCTCCCCGACTCTCGAGCAGTTCTTC.

This chain joins TRBV7-2 and TRBJ1-4; a weak D match, TRBD1 (6 bases). V was clipped by 5 bases and J by 2 bases, with 12 bases between them. This CDR3 is built from 15 residues. The germline CDR1 and CDR2 sequences are SGHTA and FQGNSA. CDR3 sequence reads: CASSANRATNEKLFF. CDR3 DNA sequence: TGTGCCAGCAGCGCCAACAGGGCGACTAATGAAAAACTGTTTTTT.

The chain carries TRBV28 and TRBJ2-1, with D possibly matching TRBD2 (6 bases). The germline V gene encodes CDR1 MDHEN and CDR2 SYDVKM. This CDR3 spans 14 amino acids. Trimming removed 5 bases from V and 9 bases from J, with 17 bases in between. The CDR3 sequence is CASSGGVSGGEQFF. The DNA of the CDR3 is TGTGCCAGCAGTGGAGGGGTGTCGGGTGGTGAGCAGTTCTTC. Full variable domain (missing parts from reference TRBV28 and TRBJ2-1): DVKVTQSSRYLVKRTGEKVFLECVQDMDHENMFWYRQDPGLGLRLIYFSYDVKMKEKGDIPEGYSVSREKKERFSLILESASTNQTSMYLCASSGGVSGGEQFFGPGTRLTVL.

The V and J genes are TRBV29-1 and TRBJ2-7, with 15 bases identical to TRBD2. After removal of 7 bases from V and 7 bases from J, the junction contained 8 bases not matched to a gene. The CDR3 covers 14 residues. The germline CDR1 and CDR2 sequences are SQVTM and ANQGSEA. The CDR3 sequence is CSGGTSGRSGEQYF. CDR3 DNA sequence: TGCAGCGGAGGGACTAGCGGGAGGTCTGGGGAGCAGTACTTC.